Listed below are T cell receptor beta chains from one sample, sequenced in a study of blood T cells in healthy people across ages. Each CDR3 protein gets one entry after TCRdb re-called the 5' RACE reads with MiXCR. The sample lists 550,000 to 650,000 distinct CDR3 sequences, about 29% occurring once. The same sample was also used in a study of T cells of mothers and their children.

The sample taken for sequencing was blood. The receptors were sampled from a boy aged 2 to 9 in good health. CDR3s include the opening cysteine and the closing phenylalanine or tryptophan. Fields, in order: CDR3 DNA, CDR3 protein, J gene, clone size, D gene, V gene. The D gene is left open where the match is weak. Part of the rows lack a size; the others show once, few, many or a class for expanded clones.

TGCAGTGCTAGAGATTTAGCGGGGGGGCGATACGAGCAGTTCTTC,CSARDLAGGRYEQFF,TRBJ2-1,-,TRBD2,TRBV20-1
TGTGCCAGCACCAGGGCAGGGGTGGACTATGGCTACACCTTC,CASTRAGVDYGYTF,TRBJ1-2,-,-,TRBV2
TGTGCCAGCAGTCTGGACGGACAGGGCTCCTACAATGAGCAGTTCTTC,CASSLDGQGSYNEQFF,TRBJ2-1,few,TRBD1,TRBV27
TGTGCCAGCTCACCACGGGCGGATCAGCCCCAGCATTTT,CASSPRADQPQHF,TRBJ1-5,few,-,TRBV18
TGCAGTGCTACGCAGGGTACGCAGACCCAGTACTTC,CSATQGTQTQYF,TRBJ2-5,-,-,TRBV20-1
TGTGCCAGCTCCCCGGGACAGTCCTACGAGCAGTACTTC,CASSPGQSYEQYF,TRBJ2-7,many,TRBD1,TRBV12-3/TRBV12-4
TGTGCCAGCGAGTCGGCCGGATGGGGCTACACCTTC,CASESAGWGYTF,TRBJ1-2,-,-,TRBV9
TGTGTCAGCAGCCGAAGGGACAGAACAAAAGAGACCCAGTACTTC,CVSSRRDRTKETQYF,TRBJ2-5,-,TRBD1,TRBV3-1
TGTGCCATCAGTGAGTCGTGGCTCACAGATACGCAGTATTTT,CAISESWLTDTQYF,TRBJ2-3,few,-,TRBV10-3
TGCGCCAACAGCCAGAGGACAGGGATCCACGAGCAGTACTTC,CANSQRTGIHEQYF,TRBJ2-7,-,TRBD1,TRBV5-1
TGTGCCAGCAGTCCCCGCGGGGAGAGGGGACTTCAAGAGACCCAGTACTTC,CASSPRGERGLQETQYF,TRBJ2-5,-,-,TRBV12-3/TRBV12-4
TGCGCCAGCAGCGTTTCAGGGGCACTTAGCACAGATACGCAGTATTTT,CASSVSGALSTDTQYF,TRBJ2-3,few,-,TRBV5-1
TGTGCCAGCAGCGTCCTAGCGGGGGGGCAAGAGACCCAGTACTTC,CASSVLAGGQETQYF,TRBJ2-5,-,TRBD2,TRBV9
TGTGCCAGCGCCAGGACAGGGCCCTACGAGCAGTACTTC,CASARTGPYEQYF,TRBJ2-7,-,TRBD1,TRBV7-2
TGTGCCAGCAGTACTCAGGGGGGTGCTGGAAACACCATATATTTT,CASSTQGGAGNTIYF,TRBJ1-3,-,TRBD1,TRBV7-4
TGTGCCAGCAGCCATATGTACAGCGGGAGGGCCTATGAGACCCAGTACTTC,CASSHMYSGRAYETQYF,TRBJ2-5,few,TRBD2,TRBV3-1
TGTGCCAGCAGCCTGACCGGGACTAGCCCCGATGAACAGTTCTTC,CASSLTGTSPDEQFF,TRBJ2-1,-,TRBD2,TRBV7-2
TGTGCCAGCAGTTATCTACCTACTGGTTGGGGCACTGAAGCTTTCTTT,CASSYLPTGWGTEAFF,TRBJ1-1,few,-,TRBV6-5
TGCAGTGCTCACGGACAGGGTAGCAATCAGCCCCAGCATTTT,CSAHGQGSNQPQHF,TRBJ1-5,-,TRBD1,TRBV20-1
TGCAGTGCTAGAGATCCAGGGAGGGATGCTTTCTTT,CSARDPGRDAFF,TRBJ1-1,-,-,TRBV20-1
TGTGCCGGGGACTCCTACGAGCAGTACTTC,CAGDSYEQYF,TRBJ2-7,-,-,TRBV5-4
TGCAGCGTGGGACCGACAGGACCTGAGAGCACTGAAGCTTTCTTT,CSVGPTGPESTEAFF,TRBJ1-1,few,-,TRBV29-1
TGTGCCAGCAGCGAAGGGGGGCGACAGCAAGAGACCCAGTACTTC,CASSEGGRQQETQYF,TRBJ2-5,-,-,TRBV11-2
TGTGCCAGCGGCTTACGCGTGGGAGAGAATCCCCTCCACTTT,CASGLRVGENPLHF,TRBJ1-6,-,-,TRBV7-6
TGTGCCAGCTCACCAGGGCAGGGCCATGGCTACACCTTC,CASSPGQGHGYTF,TRBJ1-2,few,-,TRBV18
TGTGCCAGTAGCAGCGACACGCAAGAGACCCAGTACTTC,CASSSDTQETQYF,TRBJ2-5,-,-,TRBV19
TGTGCCAGCATCGTAGCGGGAGGGGAGCAGTACTTC,CASIVAGGEQYF,TRBJ2-5,-,TRBD2,TRBV7-2
TGCAGCGTTGATTTGTGGCCCGAAAACATTCAGTACTTC,CSVDLWPENIQYF,TRBJ2-4,-,-,TRBV29-1
TGTGCCACCAGCAGAGATTGGAGCCGGGGCGATCAGCCCCAGCATTTT,CATSRDWSRGDQPQHF,TRBJ1-5,few,-,TRBV15
TGTGCCAGCGGGGAGAGGGGCTACACCTTC,CASGERGYTF,TRBJ1-2,-,-,TRBV12-3/TRBV12-4
TGTGCCAGCAGCTTAGACAGGGGAGACTCCTACGAGCAGTACTTC,CASSLDRGDSYEQYF,TRBJ2-7,-,TRBD1,TRBV13
TGCAGTGCTAGTAATCTCCGGGAGACCCAGTACTTC,CSASNLRETQYF,TRBJ2-5,-,-,TRBV20-1
TGTGCCAGCAGCCAAGGGAGGGGTCGCACAGATACGCAGTATTTT,CASSQGRGRTDTQYF,TRBJ2-3,few,-,TRBV4-2
TGTGCCAGCAGCAAGACTAGAAAAGACACAGATACGCAGTATTTT,CASSKTRKDTDTQYF,TRBJ2-3,-,-,TRBV7-2
TGTGCCAGCAGAGACGGGGTCATCGTCCTGACTTTC,CASRDGVIVLTF,TRBJ2-6,few,-,TRBV6-2/TRBV6-3
TGTGCCAGCAGCTTGGTTCGCAGGGAAGAGACCCAGTACTTC,CASSLVRREETQYF,TRBJ2-5,-,-,TRBV5-6
TGTGCCAGCAGCTTAGTTAAGACAGGAAACGCTGAGCAGTTCTTC,CASSLVKTGNAEQFF,TRBJ2-1,few,-,TRBV7-9